This T cell receptor beta chain was captured in a study of T cells after yellow fever vaccination (dated by TCRdb to about 2019). Regarding the study in general: The SMART-Seq v4 Ultra Low Input RNA kit was used to prepare libraries from fractions with low cell numbers. To track T-cell clones before and after primary and booster YFV17D yellow fever vaccination, bulk TCR alpha and beta repertoires were sequenced longitudinally. Blood was collected at multiple timepoints before and after primary and secondary immunization, and bulk PBMC replicates and cell subsets were isolated. Two healthy male donors, one aged 18 to 30 and one aged 30 to 40 years, made up the cohort.

This specimen's treatment or condition label, interpreted: live attenuated yellow fever vaccine strain. Two biological replicates of bulk PBMCs were collected at each blood-draw timepoint. A standard Ficoll-Paque protocol was used to isolate PBMCs from peripheral blood. RNA was extracted with TriZol from bulk PBMCs, CD4 and CD8 fractions, and dextramer-positive and dextramer-negative fractions. This clonotype was counted between two and nine times. Its antigen is not yet known. The record has no base qualities; no much larger clone is one base away. Via the germline V gene (reference sequence), CDR1 is DFQATT and CDR2 SNEGSKA. The CDR3 starts with the cysteine, ends with the phenylalanine, and has 14 residues. Of the read, only the CDR3 DNA is kept; its 42 bases are in frame from base 1. V is cut by 4 bases and J by 6 bases, and the space between the germline ends is 16 bases. The research as a whole found: A small share of clonotypes was detected in both CD4 and CD8 compartments, with the overlap likely arising from convergent recombination. Most clones expanded after primary vaccination (around 96% of CD4 and around nine tenths of CD8) were re-detected after the booster, suggesting that broad memory maintenance occurred. The secondary T-cell response was found to be weaker but faster than the primary response, with a peak reached on day 5 rather than on day 15. Because abundant contaminating clonotypes from the bulk population could be contained in FACS-sorted repertoires, computational filtering was required. Because only a couple of donors were included in the study, the extent to which the findings can be generalized is limited.

TCRdb shows the sequencer as Illumina NovaSeq 6000. TCR cDNA was synthesized by 5'RACE template switching, through which a universal primer site and unique molecular identifiers were introduced. Priming for cDNA synthesis came from both the TCR alpha and TCR beta constant segments. Library amplification used two PCR steps, and the second PCR step added sample barcodes and sequencing adapters. Sequencing of libraries was done on Illumina HiSeq 2500 (2x100 bp) or NovaSeq (2x150 bp). The published analysis was carried out like this. Demultiplexing of reads and collapsing into UMI consensus sequences were performed with MIGEC, and V(D)J alignment was carried out with MiXCR. Using edgeR on replicate PBMC samples, clonotypes were called vaccine-responding if FDR was below 0.01 and the log2 fold change was above 5 up to day 15. CD4 or CD8 identity was assigned to each bulk clonotype according to whether the clonotype was present at higher abundance in the sequenced CD4 repertoire or the sequenced CD8 repertoire. TCRdb ran its own pipeline on the public reads, namely fastp trimming at Q25 and MiXCR clone calling, and kept in-frame beta chains. All rows with the same CDR3 protein become a single entry with the most common DNA and genes. The V and J calls reflect TCRdb's pipeline rather than the authors' work. The sample data list hundreds of thousands of distinct CDR3 sequences, and approximately 3.9% of these were observed just once. About 20% of the sample lies in the top ten.

The input for sequencing was PBMCs, taken on the day of the yellow fever booster vaccination. Recombination linked TRBV20-1 to TRBJ1-5, with the D gene not confidently named. This TCR was recovered from a man younger than 35 who received the YFV17D yellow fever vaccine. The bases are TGCAGTGCTACCTCCCCCGGGCCAGCTCAGCCCCAGCATTTT. This is translated as CSATSPGPAQPQHF.